This TCR beta chain was sequenced during a study of cytomegalovirus exposure and HLA in healthy donors. PCR was performed using 60 Vbeta and 13 Jbeta primers. Assay: immunoSEQ multiplex PCR; the TCRdb copy retains only in-frame clones and omits some. The sample contains about 130,000 clones, approximately 82% of which appear only once. This clone appeared once. There are 15 residues in the CDR3. The V gene's germline CDR1 is SGHRS and CDR2 YFSETQ. Trimming removed 0 bases from V and 5 bases from J, with 14 bases in between. Sequencing used PBMCs. The V and J genes are TRBV5-1 and TRBJ1-1, with D maybe TRBD1 (5 bases). This TCR derives from a woman younger than 30 in good health and CMV-seropositive. Written as DNA, the CDR3 is TGCGCCAGCAGCTTGGTCGGCGGGGGAGGAACTGAAGCTTTCTTT. This sequence encodes CASSLVGGGGTEAFF.